This is a list of T cell receptor beta chains from one sample in a study of beta chain features in type 1 diabetes. Sequenced by immunoSEQ multiplex PCR; TCRdb stores in-frame clones only, minus some. This table holds under 250,000 clones, around an eighth found once. Sequenced sample: naive CD4+ T cells from blood. Source of these receptors: a middle-aged woman in good health. The conserved cysteine and the conserved F or W are not part of the CDR3 here. The order of the fields is V gene, J gene, D gene, CDR3 protein. A D gene is named only where the DNA matches it firmly.

V: TRBV7-2
J: TRBJ2-6
D: .
CDR3: ASSLRAGTSGANVLT

V: TRBV7-9
J: TRBJ1-3
D: TRBD1
CDR3: ASSVTGGRVLNTIY

V: TRBV10-3
J: .
D: TRBD2
CDR3: AFSGVPGYEQY

V: TRBV29-1
J: TRBJ1-1
D: .
CDR3: SVRGGAANTEAF

V: TRBV12-5
J: TRBJ1-2
D: .
CDR3: ALNRDGYT

V: TRBV2
J: TRBJ2-1
D: .
CDR3: ASSALTVYYNEQF

V: TRBV7-6
J: TRBJ1-1
D: .
CDR3: ASSLVAGAAEAF

V: TRBV7-2
J: TRBJ1-6
D: TRBD1
CDR3: ASSSSGGANSPLH

V: TRBV10-1
J: TRBJ2-5
D: .
CDR3: ASSDSPVETQY

V: TRBV5-6
J: TRBJ1-4
D: .
CDR3: ASSLVGRVGEKLF

V: TRBV19
J: TRBJ2-3
D: TRBD2
CDR3: ASSTGLRGGDTQY